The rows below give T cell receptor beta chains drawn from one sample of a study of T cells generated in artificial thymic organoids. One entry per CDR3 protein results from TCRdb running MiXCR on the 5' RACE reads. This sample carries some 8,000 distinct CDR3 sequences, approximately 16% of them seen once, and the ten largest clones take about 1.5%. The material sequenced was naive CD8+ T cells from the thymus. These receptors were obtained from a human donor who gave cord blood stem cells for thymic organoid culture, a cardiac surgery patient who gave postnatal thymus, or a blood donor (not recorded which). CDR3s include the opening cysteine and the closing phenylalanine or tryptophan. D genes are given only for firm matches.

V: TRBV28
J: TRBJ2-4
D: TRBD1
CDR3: CASSRGQGKAKNIQYF

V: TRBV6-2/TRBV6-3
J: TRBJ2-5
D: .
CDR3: CASSEGNEETQYF

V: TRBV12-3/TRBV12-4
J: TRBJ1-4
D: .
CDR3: CASSRKPGHIGEKLFF

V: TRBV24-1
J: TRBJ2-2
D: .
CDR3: CATSDHKSPREGTGELFF

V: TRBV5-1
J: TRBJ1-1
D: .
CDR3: CASSWAKNTEAFF

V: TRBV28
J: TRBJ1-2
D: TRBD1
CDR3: CASSLRGRAANYGYTF

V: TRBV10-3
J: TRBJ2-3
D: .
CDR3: CAIRYFRATDTQYF

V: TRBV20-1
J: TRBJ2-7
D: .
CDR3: CSYGPGLDEQYF

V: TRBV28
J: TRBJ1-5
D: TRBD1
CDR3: CASSSPGQGPYSNQPQHF

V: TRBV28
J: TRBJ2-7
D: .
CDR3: CASSSHPQTYEQYF

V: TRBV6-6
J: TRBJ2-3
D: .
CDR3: CASSYVAGPTDTQYF

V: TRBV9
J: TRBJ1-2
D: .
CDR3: CASSTGYGYTF

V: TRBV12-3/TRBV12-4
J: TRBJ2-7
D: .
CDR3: CASSLGLGRFYEQYF

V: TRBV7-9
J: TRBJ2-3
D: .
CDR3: CASSLDKRQPTDTQYF

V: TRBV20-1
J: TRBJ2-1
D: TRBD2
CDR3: CSAIGLAGGGANNEQFF

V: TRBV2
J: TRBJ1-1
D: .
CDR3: CASSVGGRSEAFF

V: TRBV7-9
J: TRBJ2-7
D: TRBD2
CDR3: CASSPGLAGYEQYF

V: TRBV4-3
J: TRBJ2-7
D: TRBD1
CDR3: CASSQDATGKVYEQYF

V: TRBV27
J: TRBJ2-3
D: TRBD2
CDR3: CASSLLTSGGSDTQYF

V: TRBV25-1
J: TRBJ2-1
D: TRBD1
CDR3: CASSDYRDRAYNEQFF